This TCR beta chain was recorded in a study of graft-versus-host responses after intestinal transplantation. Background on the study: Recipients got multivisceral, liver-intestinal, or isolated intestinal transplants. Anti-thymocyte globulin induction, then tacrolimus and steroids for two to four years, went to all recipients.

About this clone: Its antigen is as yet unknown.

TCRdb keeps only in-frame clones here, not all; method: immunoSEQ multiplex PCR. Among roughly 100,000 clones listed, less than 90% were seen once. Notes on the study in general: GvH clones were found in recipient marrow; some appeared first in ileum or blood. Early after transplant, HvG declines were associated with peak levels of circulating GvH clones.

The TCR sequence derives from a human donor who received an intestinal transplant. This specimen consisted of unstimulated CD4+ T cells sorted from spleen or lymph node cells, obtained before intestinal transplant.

CDR3 protein: CASSYRAGGGFRSLYPEAFF. In DNA form, the CDR3 reads TGTGCCAGCAGTTACCGGGCAGGGGGGGGATTTCGGTCCTTATATCCTGAAGCTTTCTTT. The chain carries TRBV6-8 and TRBJ1-1; 7 positions agree with TRBD1. Germline assignment: CDR1 MNHGY and CDR2 SAAAGT. The CDR3 runs to 20 residues. V gave up 2 bases and J gave up 6 bases; unmatched junction bases: 24.